One T cell receptor beta chain is described in this entry. The source of the sample is a study of shared clonotypes between healthy human individuals. A split of CD4+ cells into CD45RA+ naive and CD45RA-negative memory subsets was performed. This table comes from immunoSEQ multiplex PCR, and its TCRdb copy is limited to in-frame clones, with some not included. Of some 2,000,000 clones in the sample, almost 96% are singletons; the top ten hold 0.1% to 0.15%. Germline V gene lookup returns CDR1 LNHDA and CDR2 SQIVND (reference sequence). CDR3 length equals 13 residues. V lost 6 bases and J lost 1, with 7 bases in between.

The chain carries TRBV19 and TRBJ1-5, with a possible D match to TRBD1 (5 bases). The source material was naive CD4+ T cells sorted from blood. Subset defined: CD45RA+ positively selected. This receptor was obtained from a man between 18 and 29 years old in good health. The CDR3, as DNA: TGTGCCAGTAGAGGGGAAAGCAATCAGCCCCAGCATTTT. This sequence encodes CASRGESNQPQHF.